This TCR beta chain was documented in a study of T-cell memory formation after mild COVID-19 (dated by TCRdb to the early 2020s). At the level of the whole study: TCR sequence clusters from the two donors were found to be largely donor specific. In a couple of donors, T-cell clones that expanded and contracted after mild COVID-19 were tracked by sequencing TCRalpha and TCRbeta repertoires over time. The cohort comprised two young, previously healthy adult volunteers, one female and one male. Study-wide findings and limitations: Some responding clones were found in pre-infection memory, which suggests that pre-existing cross-reactive memory T cells took part in the SARS-CoV-2 response. Contracting CD4+ clones were located mainly in the CM and EM memory subsets, whereas CD8+ clones were found to be enriched in EMRA. Clones contracting from day 15 to 85 had balanced CD4/CD8 phenotypes, while a second wave expanding from day 15 to 37 was biased towards CD4+. Only two mild cases were covered in the study, and larger cohorts including severe cases with pre-infection samples were considered necessary. SARS-CoV-2 specificity of the second-wave clones peaking on day 37 was not confirmed.

Data came from an Illumina NovaSeq 6000. cDNA libraries for TCRalpha and TCRbeta were prepared by 5'RACE using constant-segment primers, with sample barcodes and unique molecular identifiers added. RNA was extracted from every sample with Trizol reagent. The libraries were amplified in two PCR steps, and the second step added a second sample barcode and Illumina TruSeq adapters. Sequencing of libraries was performed on an Illumina NovaSeq with 2 x 150 bp paired-end reads. On the authors' methods: The reads were demultiplexed and collapsed into UMI-guided consensus sequences using migec v1.2.7. Using mixcr v2.1.11, UMI consensuses were aligned to TRA and TRB V and J templates and then assembled into clonotypes. A clonotype was counted as expanded or contracted only if both edgeR and NoisET called the change significant, with noise models trained on biological replicates. For edgeR calls, the thresholds were a false discovery rate-adjusted p below 0.01 and a log2 fold-change of 1. As an exploratory analysis of dynamics, max-normalized trajectories of the 1000 most abundant clonotypes were examined by PCA with hierarchical clustering. The CD4 or CD8 phenotype of responding clones was assigned using the separately sequenced CD4+ and CD8+ repertoires. TCRdb applied fastp at Q25 and MiXCR to the public reads, then kept only in-frame beta chains. A single entry per CDR3 protein holds the most common genes and DNA from its merged rows. TCRdb's processing, not the authors', yielded these V and J calls. Present in this sample are hundreds of thousands of distinct CDR3 sequences, less than 25% of which were seen just once. The ten most abundant clones make up approximately 8% of the sample.

This clonotype showed up just a few times. It lacks a known antigen. No base qualities exist here, and no much larger clone lies one base off it. From the cysteine through the phenylalanine, the CDR3 covers 17 amino acids. The sequence is cut down to CDR3 DNA, 51 bases in frame from base 1. V is reduced by 5 bases and J by 5 bases, leaving a spacing of 24 bases between them. The CDR1 and CDR2 encoded by the germline V gene (reference sequence) are SEHNR and FQNEAQ. Ficoll-Paque density gradient centrifugation was used to isolate PBMCs. This TCR derives from an adult woman who had mild COVID-19 (a few samples of this study predate the infection). The sample titles of this study are shuffled in the database, so cell type and time point are left out; the donor was told from shared clones. Sequencing input: PBMCs or a T cell subset sorted from them (not recorded which). The chain links TRBV7-9 with TRBJ2-5; no D gene is confidently identified. The nucleotide sequence is given as TGTGCCAGCAGCGCACCTCTTGGGTCCCCCACCAGCGAGACCCAGTACTTC. The encoded protein is CASSAPLGSPTSETQYF.